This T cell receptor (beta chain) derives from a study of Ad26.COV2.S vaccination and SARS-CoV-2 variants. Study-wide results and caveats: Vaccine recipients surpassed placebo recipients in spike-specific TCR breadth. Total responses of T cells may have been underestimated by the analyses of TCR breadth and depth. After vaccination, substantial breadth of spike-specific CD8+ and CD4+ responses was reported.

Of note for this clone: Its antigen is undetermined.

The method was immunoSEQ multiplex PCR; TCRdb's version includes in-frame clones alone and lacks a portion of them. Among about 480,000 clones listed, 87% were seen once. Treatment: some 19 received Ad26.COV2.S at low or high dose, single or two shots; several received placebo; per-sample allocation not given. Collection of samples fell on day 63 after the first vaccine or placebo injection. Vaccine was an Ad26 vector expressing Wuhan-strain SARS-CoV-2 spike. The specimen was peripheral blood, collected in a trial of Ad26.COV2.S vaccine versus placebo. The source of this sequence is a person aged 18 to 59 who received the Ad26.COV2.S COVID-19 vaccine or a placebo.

CDR3 in amino acids: CASSERSGPGYEKLFF. The CDR3 DNA is TGTGCCAGCAGTGAACGATCCGGGCCAGGTTATGAAAAACTGTTTTTT. The V and J genes are TRBV25-1 and TRBJ1-4, with D uncertain. V was clipped by 2 bases and J by 6 bases, with 16 bases between them. The CDR3 is 16 residues long. Germline values: CDR1 MGHDK, CDR2 SYGVNS.